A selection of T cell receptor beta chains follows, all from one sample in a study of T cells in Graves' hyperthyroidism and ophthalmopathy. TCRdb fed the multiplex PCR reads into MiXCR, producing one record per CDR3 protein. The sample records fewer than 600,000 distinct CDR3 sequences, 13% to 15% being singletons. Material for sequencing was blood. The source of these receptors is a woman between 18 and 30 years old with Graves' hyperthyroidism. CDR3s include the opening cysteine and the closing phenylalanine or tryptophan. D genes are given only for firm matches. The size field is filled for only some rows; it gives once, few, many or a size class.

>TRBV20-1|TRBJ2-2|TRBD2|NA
TGCAGTGCAAGAGAGAGCGGGAGGGCGGACACCGGGGAGCTGTTTTTT
CSARESGRADTGELFF
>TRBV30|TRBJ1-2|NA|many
TGTGCCTGGAGTGTCAATGTAGGCGGCTACACCTTC
CAWSVNVGGYTF
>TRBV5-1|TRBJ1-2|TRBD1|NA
TGCGCCAGCAGCTCCGCGGGACAGACTTATGGCTACACCTTC
CASSSAGQTYGYTF
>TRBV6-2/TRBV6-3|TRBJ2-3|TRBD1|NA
TGTGCCAGCAGGGACAGGGACCCAGATACGCAGTATTTT
CASRDRDPDTQYF
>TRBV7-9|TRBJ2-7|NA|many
TGTGCCAGCAGCGAACAGGACTACGAGCAGTACTTC
CASSEQDYEQYF
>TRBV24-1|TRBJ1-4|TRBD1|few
TGTGCCACCAGTGAGGGACAGGGGTTCGGTAATGAAAAACTGTTTTTT
CATSEGQGFGNEKLFF
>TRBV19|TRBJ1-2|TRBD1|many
TGTGCCAGTAGTATCGGGACAGGGGAAAGCTATGGCTACACCTTC
CASSIGTGESYGYTF
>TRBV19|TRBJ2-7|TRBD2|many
TGTGCCAGTAAGACTAGCGGGAGCTCCTACGAGCAGTACTTC
CASKTSGSSYEQYF
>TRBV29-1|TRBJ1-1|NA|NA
TGCATCGCCAGGGCCCCGAACACTGAAGCTTTCTTT
CIARAPNTEAFF
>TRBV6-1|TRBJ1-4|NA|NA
TGTGCCAGCACTAAGAAAGGGACGGGGGAAAAACTGTTTTTT
CASTKKGTGEKLFF
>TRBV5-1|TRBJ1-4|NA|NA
TGCGCCAGCAGCTTGGATTCTGAAAAACTGTTTTTT
CASSLDSEKLFF
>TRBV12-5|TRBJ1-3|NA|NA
TGTGCTAGTGGTTTGCCCCCCTGGTCTGACTCTGGAAACACCATATATTTT
CASGLPPWSDSGNTIYF
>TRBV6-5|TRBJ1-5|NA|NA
TGTGCCAGCAGTTACTCTAGGGGGGAACGAGCTCGGCAGCCCCAGCATTTT
CASSYSRGERARQPQHF
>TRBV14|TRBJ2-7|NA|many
TGTGCCAGCAGCCAAGACTTCTCCTACGAGCAGTACTTC
CASSQDFSYEQYF
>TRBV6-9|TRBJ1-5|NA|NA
TGTGCCAGCAGTTACACCGAAATGACACAGAATCAGCCCCAGCATTTT
CASSYTEMTQNQPQHF
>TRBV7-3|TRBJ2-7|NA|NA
TGTGCCAGCAGCTTAACGGGGCAGCGAGCCTACGAGCAGTACTTC
CASSLTGQRAYEQYF
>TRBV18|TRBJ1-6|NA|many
TGTGCCAGCTCACCGATCGATGGGCAGGGTACAAATTCACCCCTCCACTTT
CASSPIDGQGTNSPLHF
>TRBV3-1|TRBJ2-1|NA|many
TGTGCCAGCAGACACCGGGACCGAAGGGAGCAGTTCTTC
CASRHRDRREQFF
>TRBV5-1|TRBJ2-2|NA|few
TGCGCCAGCAGCTTTATCCAGGCGAGTAGCAAGCCTTGGGAGCTGTTTTTT
CASSFIQASSKPWELFF
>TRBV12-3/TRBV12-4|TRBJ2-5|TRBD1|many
TGTGCCAGCAGTCATCAGACAGGGCAAGAGACCCAGTACTTC
CASSHQTGQETQYF
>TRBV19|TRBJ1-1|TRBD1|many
TGTGCCAGTAAAGGACAGGGGAGAGCTTTCTTT
CASKGQGRAFF
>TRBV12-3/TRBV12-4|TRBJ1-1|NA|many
TGTGCCAGCAGTTTTAACAGGAACACTGAAGCTTTCTTT
CASSFNRNTEAFF
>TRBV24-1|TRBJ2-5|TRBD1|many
TGTGCCACCAGTGCGGGATCAACAGGGGTTCAAGAGACCCAGTACTTC
CATSAGSTGVQETQYF
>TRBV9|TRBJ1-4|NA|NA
TGTGCCAGCAGCGTAGGACCCGAACCTAATGAAAAACTGTTTTTT
CASSVGPEPNEKLFF
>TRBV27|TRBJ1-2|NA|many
TGTGCCAGCAGTCCCCTCTCCCGACAGGCGATTTATGGCTACACCTTC
CASSPLSRQAIYGYTF
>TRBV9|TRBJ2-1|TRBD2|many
TGTGCCAGCAGCCCACTAATACCAACTAGCGGACCCTTCCACAATGAGCAGTTCTTC
CASSPLIPTSGPFHNEQFF
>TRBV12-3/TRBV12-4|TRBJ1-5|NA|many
TGTGCCAGCAGTTTTGTCAATCAGCCCCAGCATTTT
CASSFVNQPQHF
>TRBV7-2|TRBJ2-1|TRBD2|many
TGTGCCAGCAGCTTCGAACAGCGGGATTACAATGAGCAGTTCTTC
CASSFEQRDYNEQFF
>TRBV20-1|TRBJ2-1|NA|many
TGCAGTGTAACCATACTAGCAGGCTACAATGAGCAGTTCTTC
CSVTILAGYNEQFF
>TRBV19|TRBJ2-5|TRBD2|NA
TGTGCCAGTACCAAATACGGCGGGGGCCAAGAGACCCAGTACTTC
CASTKYGGGQETQYF
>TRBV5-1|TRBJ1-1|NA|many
TGCGCCAGCAGCCCCAACTCCGACAGGAAGAAAGCTTTCTTT
CASSPNSDRKKAFF
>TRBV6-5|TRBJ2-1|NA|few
TGTGCCAGCAGTTACATTCAGGGGCGAGGTGAGCAGTTCTTC
CASSYIQGRGEQFF
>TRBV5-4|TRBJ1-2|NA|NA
TGTGCCAGCAGCTTGGGAACGGGAGGGAGTGACTATGGCTACACCTTC
CASSLGTGGSDYGYTF
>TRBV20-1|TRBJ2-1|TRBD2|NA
TGCAGTGCCCCCACGAGCGGGAGAAGCAATGAGCAGTTCTTC
CSAPTSGRSNEQFF
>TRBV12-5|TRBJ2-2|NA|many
TGTGCTAGTGGTTTGGCACCCAGAAGTCCGAACACCGGGGAGCTGTTTTTT
CASGLAPRSPNTGELFF
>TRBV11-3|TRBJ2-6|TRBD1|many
TGTGCCAGCAGCCCCGGGACAGGGAACTCGCTTGGGGCCAACGTCCTGACTTTC
CASSPGTGNSLGANVLTF
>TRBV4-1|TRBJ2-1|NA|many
TGCGCCAGCAGCGATAACAATGAGCAGTTCTTC
CASSDNNEQFF
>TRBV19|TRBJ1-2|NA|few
TGTGCCAGTAGTATTAAGCGGGGGGGCGCCTATGGCTACACCTTC
CASSIKRGGAYGYTF
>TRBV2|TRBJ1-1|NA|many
TGTGCCAGCTACAGGACGGAGAACACTGAAGCTTTCTTT
CASYRTENTEAFF
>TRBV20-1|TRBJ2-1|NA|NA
TGCAGTGCTAGAGGCTTGGCTAGTTTTTACAATGAGCAGTTCTTC
CSARGLASFYNEQFF
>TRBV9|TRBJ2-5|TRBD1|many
TGTGCCAGCAGCGTTCCAGGGGGCCAAGAGACCCAGTACTTC
CASSVPGGQETQYF
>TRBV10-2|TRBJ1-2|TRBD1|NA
TGCGCCAGCAGGGACCATTGGACAGGCCCGAGTGGCTACACCTTC
CASRDHWTGPSGYTF
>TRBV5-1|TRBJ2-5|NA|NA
TGCGCCAGCAGCTTGGAACCCCAACAGGAGACCCAGTACTTC
CASSLEPQQETQYF
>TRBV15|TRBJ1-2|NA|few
TGTGCCACCAGCACCCGAGGGGGCTATGGCTACACCTTC
CATSTRGGYGYTF
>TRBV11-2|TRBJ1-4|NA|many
TGTGCCAGCAGCTTAGATAGGGGGGGCGCGGATCGTGAAAAACTGTTTTTT
CASSLDRGGADREKLFF
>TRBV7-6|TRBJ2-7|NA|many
TGTGCCAGCAGCTTGATGGCTAGGCGTCTTTACGAGCAGTACTTC
CASSLMARRLYEQYF
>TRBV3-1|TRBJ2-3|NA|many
TGTGCCAGCAGCCCACTGCCCGTAAAACCAGATACGCAGTATTTT
CASSPLPVKPDTQYF
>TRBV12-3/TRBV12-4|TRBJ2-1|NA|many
TGTGCCAGCAACCAGGGCTCAGTCTCGGGCAATGAGCAGTTCTTC
CASNQGSVSGNEQFF